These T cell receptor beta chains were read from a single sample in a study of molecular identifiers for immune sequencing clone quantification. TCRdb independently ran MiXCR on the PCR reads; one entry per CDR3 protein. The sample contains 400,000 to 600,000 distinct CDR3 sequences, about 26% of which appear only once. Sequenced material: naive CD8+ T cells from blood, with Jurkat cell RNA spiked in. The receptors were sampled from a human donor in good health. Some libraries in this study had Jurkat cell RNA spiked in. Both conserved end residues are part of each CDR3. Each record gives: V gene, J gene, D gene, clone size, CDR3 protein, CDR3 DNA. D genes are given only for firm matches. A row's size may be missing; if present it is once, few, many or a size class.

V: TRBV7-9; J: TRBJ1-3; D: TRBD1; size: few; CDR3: CASSYGQGHVNTIYF; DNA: TGTGCCAGCAGCTACGGACAGGGCCACGTCAACACCATATATTTT
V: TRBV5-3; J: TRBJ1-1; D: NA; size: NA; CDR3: CASSLYGEAFF; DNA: TGTGCCAGCAGCTTGTATGGTGAAGCTTTCTTT
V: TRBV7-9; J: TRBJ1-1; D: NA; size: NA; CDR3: CASRQYVAEAFF; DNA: TGTGCCAGCAGACAGTATGTAGCTGAAGCTTTCTTT
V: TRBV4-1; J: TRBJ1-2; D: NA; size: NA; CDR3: CASSQDLGSINYGYTF; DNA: TGCGCCAGCAGCCAAGATCTGGGGAGCATTAACTATGGCTACACCTTC
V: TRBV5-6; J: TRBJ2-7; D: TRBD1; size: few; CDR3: CASGTGIYEQYF; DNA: TGTGCCAGCGGGACAGGCATCTACGAGCAGTACTTC
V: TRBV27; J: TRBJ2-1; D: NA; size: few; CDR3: CASSTRGRYGEQFF; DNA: TGTGCCAGCAGCACCAGGGGACGGTATGGTGAGCAGTTCTTC
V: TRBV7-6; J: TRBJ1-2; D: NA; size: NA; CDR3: CASSSKGELVDGYTF; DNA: TGTGCCAGCAGCTCCAAAGGGGAATTGGTTGATGGCTACACCTTC
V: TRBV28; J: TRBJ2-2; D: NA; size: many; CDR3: CASRPPGLTGELFF; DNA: TGTGCCAGCAGACCTCCAGGGTTAACCGGGGAGCTGTTTTTT
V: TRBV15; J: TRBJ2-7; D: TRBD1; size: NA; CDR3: CATSRDQAGGEIYEQYF; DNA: TGTGCCACCAGCAGAGATCAGGCAGGGGGCGAAATCTACGAGCAGTACTTC
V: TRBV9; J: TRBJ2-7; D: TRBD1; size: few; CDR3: CASSVETGAPYEQYF; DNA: TGTGCCAGCAGCGTAGAGACAGGGGCCCCCTACGAGCAGTACTTC
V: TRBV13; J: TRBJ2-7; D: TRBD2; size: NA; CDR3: CASSLRLALGEQSF; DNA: TGTGCCAGCAGCTTAAGACTAGCGCTAGGGGAGCAGTCCTTC
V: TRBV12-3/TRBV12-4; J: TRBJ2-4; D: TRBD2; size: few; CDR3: CASTPRAAGVANTQYF; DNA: TGTGCCAGCACCCCAAGGGCAGCGGGAGTCGCAAACACTCAGTACTTC
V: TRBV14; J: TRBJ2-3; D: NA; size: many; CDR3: CASSQETSRTDTQYF; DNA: TGTGCCAGCAGCCAAGAGACTAGTCGCACAGATACGCAGTATTTT
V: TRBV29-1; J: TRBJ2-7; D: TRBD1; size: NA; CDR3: CSVGPDRDTTYEQYF; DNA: TGCAGCGTTGGACCGGACAGGGATACGACCTACGAGCAGTACTTC
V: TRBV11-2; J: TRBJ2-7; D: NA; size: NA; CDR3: CASSLGSNVGYEQYF; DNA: TGTGCCAGCAGCTTAGGTTCGAACGTTGGCTACGAGCAGTACTTC
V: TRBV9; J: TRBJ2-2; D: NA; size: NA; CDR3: CASKHPDSPTGTGELFF; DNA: TGTGCCAGCAAGCACCCGGACAGTCCTACAGGCACCGGGGAGCTGTTTTTT
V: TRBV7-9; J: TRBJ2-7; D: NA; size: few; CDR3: CASSLSANRDYEQYF; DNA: TGTGCCAGCAGCCTAAGCGCTAACAGGGACTACGAGCAGTACTTC
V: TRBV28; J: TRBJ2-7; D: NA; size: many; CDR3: CASSSSRRLTWEYF; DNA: TGTGCCAGCAGTTCCTCTCGGCGGCTGACCTGGGAGTACTTC
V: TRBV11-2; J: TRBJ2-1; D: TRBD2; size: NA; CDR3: CASSLGLAGWSYNEQFF; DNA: TGTGCCAGCAGCTTGGGACTAGCGGGGTGGTCCTACAATGAGCAGTTCTTC
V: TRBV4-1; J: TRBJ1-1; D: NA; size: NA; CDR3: CASSQDPGWTEAFF; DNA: TGCGCCAGCAGCCAAGATCCAGGGTGGACTGAAGCTTTCTTT
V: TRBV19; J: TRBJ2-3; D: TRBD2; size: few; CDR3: CASSLTSGGRDTQYF; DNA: TGTGCCAGTAGTCTGACTAGCGGGGGGCGAGATACGCAGTATTTT